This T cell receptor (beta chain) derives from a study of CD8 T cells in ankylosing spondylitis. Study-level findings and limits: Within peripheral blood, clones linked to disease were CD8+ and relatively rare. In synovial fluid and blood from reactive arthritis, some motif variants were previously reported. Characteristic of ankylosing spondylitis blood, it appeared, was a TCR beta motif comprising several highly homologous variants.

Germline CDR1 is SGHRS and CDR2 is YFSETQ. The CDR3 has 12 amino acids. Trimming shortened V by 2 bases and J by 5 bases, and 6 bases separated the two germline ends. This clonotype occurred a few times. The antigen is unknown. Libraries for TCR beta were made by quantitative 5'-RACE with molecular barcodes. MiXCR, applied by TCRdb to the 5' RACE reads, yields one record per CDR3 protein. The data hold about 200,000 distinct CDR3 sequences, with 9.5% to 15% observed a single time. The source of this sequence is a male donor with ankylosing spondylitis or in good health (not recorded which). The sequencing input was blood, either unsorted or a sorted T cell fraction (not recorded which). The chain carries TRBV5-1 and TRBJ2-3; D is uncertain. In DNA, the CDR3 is TGCGCCAGCAGCTTTAAGAAAGATACGCAGTATTTT. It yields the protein CASSFKKDTQYF.